This T cell receptor beta chain emerged from a study of T cells in tuberculosis. Across the whole study: T cells were selected with CD1B tetramers loaded with glucose monomycolate. Blood was taken before or within 7 days of anti-tuberculosis therapy.

As to time point: new active TB diagnosis, blood taken before or within 7 days of starting treatment. Unsorted cryopreserved PBMC were sequenced, averaging around 100,000 T cells per clinical donor. CDR3 length: 15 amino acids. V lost 4 bases and J lost 6; bases outside the gene matches: 11. Germline V gene data show CDR1 as SGHTS and CDR2 as YDEGEE. Some clones are missing from TCRdb's copy, which holds only in-frame ones; the method was immunoSEQ multiplex PCR. Counted here are over 30,000 clones, roughly 93% occurring once; the ten biggest clones make up 11%. Sequenced material: PBMCs, taken at tuberculosis diagnosis. The clonotype was recovered from an adult with tuberculosis. The chain links TRBV5-8 to TRBJ2-3; 7 bases line up with TRBD2. CDR3 loop: CASSAGTTSRDTQYF. As DNA, the CDR3 is TGTGCCAGCAGCGCCGGGACTACTAGTCGGGATACGCAGTATTTT.